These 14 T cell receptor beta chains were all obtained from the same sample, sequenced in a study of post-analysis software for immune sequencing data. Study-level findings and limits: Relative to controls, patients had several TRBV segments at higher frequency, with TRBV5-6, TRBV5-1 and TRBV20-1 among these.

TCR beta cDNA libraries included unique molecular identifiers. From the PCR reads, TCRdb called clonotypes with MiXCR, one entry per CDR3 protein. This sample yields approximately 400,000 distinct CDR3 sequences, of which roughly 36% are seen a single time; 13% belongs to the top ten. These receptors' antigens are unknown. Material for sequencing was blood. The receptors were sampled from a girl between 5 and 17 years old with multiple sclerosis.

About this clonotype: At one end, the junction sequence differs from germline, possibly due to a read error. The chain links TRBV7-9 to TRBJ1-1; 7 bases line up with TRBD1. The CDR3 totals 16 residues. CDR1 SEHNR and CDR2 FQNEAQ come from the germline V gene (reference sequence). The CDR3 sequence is CASSLSQGVTNSEAFF. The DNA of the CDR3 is TGTGCCAGCAGCTTATCCCAGGGGGTCACCAACAGTGAAGCTTTCTTT.

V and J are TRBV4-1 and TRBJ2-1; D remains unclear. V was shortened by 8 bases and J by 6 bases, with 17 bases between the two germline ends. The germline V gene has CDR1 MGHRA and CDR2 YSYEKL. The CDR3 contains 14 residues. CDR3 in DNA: TGCGCCAGCGGTCCCCACCAGAGCGCCAATGAGCAGTTCTTC. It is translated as CASGPHQSANEQFF.

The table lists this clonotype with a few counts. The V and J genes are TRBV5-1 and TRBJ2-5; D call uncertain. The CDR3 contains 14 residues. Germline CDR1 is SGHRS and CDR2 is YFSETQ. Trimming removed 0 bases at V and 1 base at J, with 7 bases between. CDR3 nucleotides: TGCGCCAGCAGCTTGGAAGGGTTCCAAGAGACCCAGTACTTC. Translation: CASSLEGFQETQYF.

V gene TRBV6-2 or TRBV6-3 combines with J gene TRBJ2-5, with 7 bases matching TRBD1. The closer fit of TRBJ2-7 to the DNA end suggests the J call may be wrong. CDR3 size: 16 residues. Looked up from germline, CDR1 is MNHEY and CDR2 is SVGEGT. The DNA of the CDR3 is TGTGCCAGCAGTGACGGAACGCCGGGACAGCTCTACGAGCAGTACTTC. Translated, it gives CASSDGTPGQLYEQYF.

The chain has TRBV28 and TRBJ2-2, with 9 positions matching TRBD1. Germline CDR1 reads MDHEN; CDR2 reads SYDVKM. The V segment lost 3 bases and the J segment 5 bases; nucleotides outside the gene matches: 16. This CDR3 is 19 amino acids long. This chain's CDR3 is CASSFYGQGFLPETGELFF. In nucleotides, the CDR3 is TGTGCCAGCAGTTTTTACGGACAGGGGTTTCTCCCCGAGACCGGGGAGCTGTTTTTT.

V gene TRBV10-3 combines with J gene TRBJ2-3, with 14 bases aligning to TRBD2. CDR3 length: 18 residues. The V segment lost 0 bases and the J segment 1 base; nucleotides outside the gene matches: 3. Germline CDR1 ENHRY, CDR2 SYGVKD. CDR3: CAISESPGLAGGTDTQYF. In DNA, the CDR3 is TGTGCCATCAGTGAGTCCCCGGGACTAGCGGGGGGCACAGATACGCAGTATTTT.

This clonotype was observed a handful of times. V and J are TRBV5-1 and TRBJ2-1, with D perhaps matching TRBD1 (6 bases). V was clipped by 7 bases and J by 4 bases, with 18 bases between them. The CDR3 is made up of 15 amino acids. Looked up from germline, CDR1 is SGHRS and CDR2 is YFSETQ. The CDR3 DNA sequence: TGCGCCAGCGGAAACACAGGGTTGGGGTACAATGAGCAGTTCTTC. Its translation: CASGNTGLGYNEQFF.

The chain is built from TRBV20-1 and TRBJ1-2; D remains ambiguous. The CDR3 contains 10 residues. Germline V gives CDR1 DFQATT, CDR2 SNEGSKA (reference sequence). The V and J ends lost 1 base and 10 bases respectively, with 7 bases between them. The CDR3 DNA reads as TGCAGTGCTAGAGGGGGATTCTACACCTTC. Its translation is CSARGGFYTF.

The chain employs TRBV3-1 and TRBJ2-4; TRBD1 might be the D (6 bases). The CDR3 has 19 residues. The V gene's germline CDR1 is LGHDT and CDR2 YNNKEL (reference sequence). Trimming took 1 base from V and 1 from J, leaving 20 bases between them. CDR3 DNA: TGTGCCAGCAGCCAAGGGTCGATCAGGGGTAAAATCGCCAAAAACATTCAGTACTTC. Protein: CASSQGSIRGKIAKNIQYF. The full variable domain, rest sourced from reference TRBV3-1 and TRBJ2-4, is DTAVSQTPKYLVTQMGNDKSIKCEQNLGHDTMYWYKQDSKKFLKIMFSYNNKELIINETVPNRFSPKSPDKAHLNLHINSLELGDSAVYFCASSQGSIRGKIAKNIQYFGAGTRLSVL.

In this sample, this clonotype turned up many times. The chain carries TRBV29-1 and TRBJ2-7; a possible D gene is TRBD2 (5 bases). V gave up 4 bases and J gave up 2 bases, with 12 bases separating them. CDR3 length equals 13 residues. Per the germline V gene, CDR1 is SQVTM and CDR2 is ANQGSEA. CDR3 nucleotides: TGCAGCGTTGCGACTACTCAAACCTACGAGCAGTACTTC. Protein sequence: CSVATTQTYEQYF.

The DNA of the CDR3 is TGTGCCAGCAGTTACTCGACGGGGGGGTATAACGAGCAGTACTTC. Its translation: CASSYSTGGYNEQYF. The gene calls are TRBV6-5 and TRBJ2-5; 8 nucleotides match TRBD2. Judging by the DNA end, TRBJ2-7 fits better; the J call may be wrong. This CDR3 has 15 amino acids. Per germline, CDR1 MNHEY and CDR2 SVGAGI.

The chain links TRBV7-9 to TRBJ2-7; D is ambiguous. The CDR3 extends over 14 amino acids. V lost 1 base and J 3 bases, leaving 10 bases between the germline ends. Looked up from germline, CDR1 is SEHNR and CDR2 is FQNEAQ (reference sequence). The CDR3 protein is CASSLGSAYYEQYF. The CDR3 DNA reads TGTGCCAGCAGCTTAGGATCAGCATACTACGAGCAGTACTTC.

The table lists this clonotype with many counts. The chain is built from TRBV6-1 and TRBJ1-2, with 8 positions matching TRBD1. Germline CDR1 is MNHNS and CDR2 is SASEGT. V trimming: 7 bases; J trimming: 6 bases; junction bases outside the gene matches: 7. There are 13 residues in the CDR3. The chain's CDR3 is CASTVTGDDGYTF. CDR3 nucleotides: TGTGCCAGCACCGTGACAGGGGACGATGGCTACACCTTC.

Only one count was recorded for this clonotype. The CDR3: CASSSQLAGGLYNEQFF. Here the CDR3 DNA reads TGTGCCAGCAGCTCTCAACTAGCGGGGGGCCTCTACAATGAGCAGTTCTTC. The rearrangement joins TRBV7-9 to TRBJ2-1; 12 bases align to TRBD2. The CDR3 sequence is 17 residues long. The junction had 7 bases not matched to a gene; V was cut back by 4 bases and J by 3 bases. Germline CDR1 reads SEHNR; CDR2 reads FQNEAQ (reference sequence).